The clone carrying this T cell receptor (beta chain) was seen just once. These data belong to a study of a mutant IDH1 vaccine in newly diagnosed glioma. There are 15 residues in the CDR3. J lost 6 bases, V lost 1 base, and 6 bases had no gene match. Germline lookup yields CDR1 MGHRA and CDR2 YSYEKL. Repertoires were generated with immunoSEQ multiplex PCR, while TCRdb's copy carries only in-frame clones and drops some. The sample records about 92,000 clones, about four fifths being singletons. Time point given: baseline, week 1 (first vaccination visit). Treatment in this sample: pre-vaccination baseline after standard-of-care therapy.

The chain uses TRBV4-1 and TRBJ2-3; TRBD2 agrees at 8 bases. The TCR sequence derives from a man in his forties with glioma. The sample in question was PBMCs, obtained from a glioma patient treated with radiotherapy, temozolomide or both. The CDR3 loop is CASSQGRGGPDTQYF. CDR3 bases: TGCGCCAGCAGCCAAGGACGGGGGGGCCCCGATACGCAGTATTTT.